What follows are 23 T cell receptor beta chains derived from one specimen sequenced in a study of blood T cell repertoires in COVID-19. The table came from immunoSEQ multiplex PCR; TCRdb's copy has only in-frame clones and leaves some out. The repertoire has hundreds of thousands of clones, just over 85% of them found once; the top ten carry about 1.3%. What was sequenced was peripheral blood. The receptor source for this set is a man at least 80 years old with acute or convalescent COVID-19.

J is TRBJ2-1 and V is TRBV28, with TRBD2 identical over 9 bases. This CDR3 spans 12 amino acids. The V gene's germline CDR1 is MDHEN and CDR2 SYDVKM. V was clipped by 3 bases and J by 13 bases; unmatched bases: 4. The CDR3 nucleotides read TGTGCCAGCAGTTTGGGGACTAGCAATCAGTTCTTC. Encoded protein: CASSLGTSNQFF.

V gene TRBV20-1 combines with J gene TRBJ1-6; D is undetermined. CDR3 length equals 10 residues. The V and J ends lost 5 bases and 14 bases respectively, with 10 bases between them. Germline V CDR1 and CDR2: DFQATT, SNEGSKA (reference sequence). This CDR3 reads CSAPHRALHF. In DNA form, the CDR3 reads TGCAGTGCTCCCCATCGGGCCCTCCACTTT.

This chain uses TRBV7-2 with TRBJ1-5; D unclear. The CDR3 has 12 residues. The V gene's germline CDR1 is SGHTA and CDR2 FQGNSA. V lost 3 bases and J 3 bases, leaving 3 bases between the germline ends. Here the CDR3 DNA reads TGTGCCAGCAGCTTCAACAATCAGCCCCAGCATTTT. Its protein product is CASSFNNQPQHF.

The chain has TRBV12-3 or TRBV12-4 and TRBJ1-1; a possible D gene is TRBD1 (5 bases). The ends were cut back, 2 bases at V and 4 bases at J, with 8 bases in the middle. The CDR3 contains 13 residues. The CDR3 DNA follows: TGTGCCAGCAGTTTAAACGGGGGCACTGAAGCTTTCTTT. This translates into CASSLNGGTEAFF.

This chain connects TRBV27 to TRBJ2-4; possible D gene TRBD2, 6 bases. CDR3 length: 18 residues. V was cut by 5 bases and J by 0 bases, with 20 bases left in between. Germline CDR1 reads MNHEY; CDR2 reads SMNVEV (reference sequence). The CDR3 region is CASSPRLSGRLAKNIQYF. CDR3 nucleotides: TGTGCCAGCAGTCCCCGCCTCAGTGGGAGGCTAGCCAAAAACATTCAGTACTTC.

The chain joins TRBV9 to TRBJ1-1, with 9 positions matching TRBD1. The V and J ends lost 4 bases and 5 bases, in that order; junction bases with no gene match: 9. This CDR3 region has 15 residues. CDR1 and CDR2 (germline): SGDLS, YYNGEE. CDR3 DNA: TGTGCCAGCAGCCCCGAGACAGGGGGGAGAACTGAAGCTTTCTTT. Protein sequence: CASSPETGGRTEAFF.

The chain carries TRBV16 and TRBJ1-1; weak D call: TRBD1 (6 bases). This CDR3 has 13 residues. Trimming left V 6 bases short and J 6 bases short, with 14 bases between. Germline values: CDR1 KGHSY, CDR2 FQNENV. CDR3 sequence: CASSTNRESEAFF. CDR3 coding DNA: TGTGCCAGCAGTACGAACAGGGAGTCTGAAGCTTTCTTT.

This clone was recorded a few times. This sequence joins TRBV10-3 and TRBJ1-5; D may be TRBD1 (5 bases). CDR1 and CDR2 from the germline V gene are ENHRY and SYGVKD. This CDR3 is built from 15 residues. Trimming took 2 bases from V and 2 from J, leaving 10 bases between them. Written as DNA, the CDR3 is TGTGCCATCAGTGAGACTGACAGAGGCAATCAGCCCCAGCATTTT. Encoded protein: CAISETDRGNQPQHF.

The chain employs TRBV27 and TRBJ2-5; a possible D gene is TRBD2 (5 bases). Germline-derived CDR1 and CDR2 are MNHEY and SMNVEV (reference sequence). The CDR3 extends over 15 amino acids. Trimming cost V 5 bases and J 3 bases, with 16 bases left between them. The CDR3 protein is CASSPRVGREETQYF. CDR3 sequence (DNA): TGTGCCAGCAGTCCTCGGGTGGGGAGAGAAGAGACCCAGTACTTC.

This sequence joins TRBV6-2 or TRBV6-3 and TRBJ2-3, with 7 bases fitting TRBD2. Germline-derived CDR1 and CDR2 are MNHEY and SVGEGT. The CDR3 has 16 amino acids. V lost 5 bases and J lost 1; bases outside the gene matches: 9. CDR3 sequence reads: CASSHRYAGGTDTQYF. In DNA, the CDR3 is TGTGCCAGCAGTCACCGGTATGCGGGGGGCACAGATACGCAGTATTTT.

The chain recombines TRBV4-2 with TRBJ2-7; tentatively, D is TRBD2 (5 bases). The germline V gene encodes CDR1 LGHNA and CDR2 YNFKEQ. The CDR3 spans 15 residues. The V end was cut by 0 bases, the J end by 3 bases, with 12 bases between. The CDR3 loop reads CASSQERRRVYEQYF. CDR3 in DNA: TGTGCCAGCAGCCAAGAGCGCCGGCGGGTCTACGAGCAGTACTTC.

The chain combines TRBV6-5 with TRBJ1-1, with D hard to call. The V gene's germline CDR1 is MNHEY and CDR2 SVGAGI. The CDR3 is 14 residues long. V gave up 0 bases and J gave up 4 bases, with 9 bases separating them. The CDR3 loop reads CASSYSAGGTEAFF. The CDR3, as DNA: TGTGCCAGCAGTTACTCGGCCGGCGGCACTGAAGCTTTCTTT.

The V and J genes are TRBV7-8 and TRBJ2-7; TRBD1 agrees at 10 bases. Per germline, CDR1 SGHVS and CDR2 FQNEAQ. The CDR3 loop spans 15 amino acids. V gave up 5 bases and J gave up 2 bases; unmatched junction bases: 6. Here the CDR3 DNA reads TGTGCCAGCAGCACGCGACAGGGGGCCGCCTACGAGCAGTACTTC. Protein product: CASSTRQGAAYEQYF.

The CDR3 sequence: CASSYLADEQYF. The CDR3 bases are TGTGCCAGCAGTTACCTAGCCGACGAGCAGTACTTC. The rearrangement links TRBV6-6 to TRBJ2-7; possible D gene TRBD2, 5 bases. V was cut by 2 bases and J by 5 bases, with 7 bases left in between. The CDR3 has 12 amino acids. CDR1 and CDR2 from the germline V gene are MNHNY and SVGAGI (reference sequence).

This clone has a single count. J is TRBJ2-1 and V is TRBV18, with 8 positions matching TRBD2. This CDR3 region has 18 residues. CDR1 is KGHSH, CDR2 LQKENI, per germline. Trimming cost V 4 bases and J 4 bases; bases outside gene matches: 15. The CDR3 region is CASSRDGIGRVFYNEQFF. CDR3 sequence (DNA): TGTGCCAGCTCACGCGACGGCATCGGGAGGGTTTTTTACAATGAGCAGTTCTTC.

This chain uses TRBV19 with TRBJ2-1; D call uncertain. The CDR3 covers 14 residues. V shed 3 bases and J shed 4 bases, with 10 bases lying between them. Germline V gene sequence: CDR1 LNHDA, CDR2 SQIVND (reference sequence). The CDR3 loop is CASSMSYGYNEQFF. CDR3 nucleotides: TGTGCCAGTAGTATGAGTTACGGGTACAATGAGCAGTTCTTC.

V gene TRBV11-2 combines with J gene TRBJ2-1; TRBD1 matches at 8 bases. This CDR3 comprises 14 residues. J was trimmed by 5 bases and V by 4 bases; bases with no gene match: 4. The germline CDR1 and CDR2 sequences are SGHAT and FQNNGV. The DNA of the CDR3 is TGTGCCAGCAGCTGGACAGGGATTGACAATGAGCAGTTCTTC. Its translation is CASSWTGIDNEQFF.

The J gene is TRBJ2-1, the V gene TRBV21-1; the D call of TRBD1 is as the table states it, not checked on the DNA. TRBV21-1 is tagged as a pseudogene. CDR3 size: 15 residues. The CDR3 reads CASTLQVDSYNEQFF. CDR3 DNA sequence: TGTGCCAGCACCCTACAGGTTGACTCCTACAATGAGCAGTTCTTC.

CDR3: CASLPLGGENTGELFF. CDR3 sequence (DNA): TGCGCCAGCTTACCCCTGGGCGGGGAGAACACCGGGGAGCTGTTTTTT. The chain uses TRBV5-1 and TRBJ2-2; D possibly corresponds to TRBD2 (6 bases). CDR1 is SGHRS, CDR2 YFSETQ, per germline. With 7 bases removed from V and 1 base from J, the gap between germline ends came to 17 bases. The CDR3 has 16 residues.

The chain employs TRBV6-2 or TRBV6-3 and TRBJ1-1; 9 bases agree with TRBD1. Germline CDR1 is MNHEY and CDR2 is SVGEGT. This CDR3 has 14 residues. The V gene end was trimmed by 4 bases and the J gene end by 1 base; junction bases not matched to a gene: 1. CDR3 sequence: CASSSGQGNTEAFF. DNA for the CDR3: TGTGCCAGCAGTTCGGGACAGGGGAACACTGAAGCTTTCTTT.

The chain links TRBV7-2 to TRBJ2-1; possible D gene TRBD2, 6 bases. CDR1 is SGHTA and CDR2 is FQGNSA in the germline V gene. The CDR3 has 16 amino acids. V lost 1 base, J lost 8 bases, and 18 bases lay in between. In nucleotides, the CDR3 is TGTGCCAGCAGCTTAGTGGGGACTGGAGGTTTTGATGAGCAGTTCTTC. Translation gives CASSLVGTGGFDEQFF.

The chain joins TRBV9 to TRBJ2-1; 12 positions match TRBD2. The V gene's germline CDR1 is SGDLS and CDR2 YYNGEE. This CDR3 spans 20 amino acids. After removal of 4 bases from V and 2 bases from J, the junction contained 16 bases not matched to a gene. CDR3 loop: CASSLRVTSGSSEPYNEQFF. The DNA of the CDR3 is TGTGCCAGCAGCCTTAGGGTGACTAGCGGGAGCTCGGAACCCTACAATGAGCAGTTCTTC.

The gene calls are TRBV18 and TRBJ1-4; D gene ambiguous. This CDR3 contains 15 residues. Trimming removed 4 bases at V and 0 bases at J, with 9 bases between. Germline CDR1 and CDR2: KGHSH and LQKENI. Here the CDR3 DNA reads TGTGCCAGCTCACTCCCGGGATCAACTAATGAAAAACTGTTTTTT. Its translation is CASSLPGSTNEKLFF.